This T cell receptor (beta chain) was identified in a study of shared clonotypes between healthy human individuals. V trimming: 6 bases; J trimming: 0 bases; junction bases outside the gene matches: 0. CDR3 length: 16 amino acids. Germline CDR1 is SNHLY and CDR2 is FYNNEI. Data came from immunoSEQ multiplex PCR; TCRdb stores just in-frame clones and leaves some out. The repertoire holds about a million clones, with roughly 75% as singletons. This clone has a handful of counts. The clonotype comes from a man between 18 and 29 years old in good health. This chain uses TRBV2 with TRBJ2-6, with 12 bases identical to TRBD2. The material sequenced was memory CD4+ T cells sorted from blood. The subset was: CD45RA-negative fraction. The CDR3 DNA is TGTGCCAGCAGGACTAGCGGGAGCTCTGGGGCCAACGTCCTGACTTTC. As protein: CASRTSGSSGANVLTF.